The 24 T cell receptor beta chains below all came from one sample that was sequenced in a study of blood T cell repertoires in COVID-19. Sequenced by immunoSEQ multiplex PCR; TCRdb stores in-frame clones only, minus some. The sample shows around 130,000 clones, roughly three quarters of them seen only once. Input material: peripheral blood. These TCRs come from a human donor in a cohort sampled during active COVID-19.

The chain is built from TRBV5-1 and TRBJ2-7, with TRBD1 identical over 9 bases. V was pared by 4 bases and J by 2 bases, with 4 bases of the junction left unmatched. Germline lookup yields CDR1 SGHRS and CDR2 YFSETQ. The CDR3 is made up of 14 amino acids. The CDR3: CASSIRTGAYEQYF. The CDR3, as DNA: TGCGCCAGCAGCATCAGGACAGGGGCCTACGAGCAGTACTTC. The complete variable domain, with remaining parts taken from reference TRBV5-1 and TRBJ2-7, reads KAGVTQTPRYLIKTRGQQVTLSCSPISGHRSVSWYQQTPGQGLQFLFEYFSETQRNKGNFPGRFSGRQFSNSRSEMNVSTLELGDSALYLCASSIRTGAYEQYFGPGTRLTVT.

The CDR3 sequence is CASSQTGQRNEKLFF. In DNA form, the CDR3 reads TGTGCCAGCAGCCAAACCGGACAGAGGAATGAAAAACTGTTTTTT. The genes are TRBV11-2 and TRBJ1-4, with D perhaps matching TRBD1 (6 bases). Germline values: CDR1 SGHAT, CDR2 FQNNGV. V dropped 5 bases and J dropped 5 bases, with 15 bases sitting between them. There are 15 residues in the CDR3.

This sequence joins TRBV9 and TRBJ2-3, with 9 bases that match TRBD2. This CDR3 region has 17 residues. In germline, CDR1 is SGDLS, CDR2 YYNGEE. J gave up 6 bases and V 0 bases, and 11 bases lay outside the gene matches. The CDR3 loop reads CASSVGGGGGAWDTQYF. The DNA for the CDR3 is TGTGCCAGCAGCGTAGGAGGAGGCGGGGGGGCCTGGGATACGCAGTATTTT.

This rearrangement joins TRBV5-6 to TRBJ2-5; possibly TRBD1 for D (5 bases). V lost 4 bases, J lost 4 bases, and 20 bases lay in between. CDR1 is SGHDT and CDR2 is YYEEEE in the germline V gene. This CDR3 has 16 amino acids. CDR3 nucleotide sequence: TGTGCCAGCAGCGGTTTAAGGGGCGCGAATTCAGAGACCCAGTACTTC. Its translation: CASSGLRGANSETQYF.

The CDR3 reads CASSLDRGMSGYTF. CDR3 in DNA: TGCGCCAGCAGCTTGGACAGGGGAATGTCTGGCTACACCTTC. This chain links TRBV5-1 with TRBJ1-2; 7 bases match TRBD1. Germline assignment: CDR1 SGHRS and CDR2 YFSETQ. The CDR3 loop spans 14 amino acids. The trim removed 0 bases at V and 7 bases at J, leaving 6 bases unmatched.

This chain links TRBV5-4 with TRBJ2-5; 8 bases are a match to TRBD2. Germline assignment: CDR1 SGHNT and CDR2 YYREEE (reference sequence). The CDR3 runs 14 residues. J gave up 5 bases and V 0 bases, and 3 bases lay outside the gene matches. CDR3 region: CASSLEGGGETQYF. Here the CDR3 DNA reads TGTGCCAGCAGCTTGGAAGGCGGGGGGGAGACCCAGTACTTC.

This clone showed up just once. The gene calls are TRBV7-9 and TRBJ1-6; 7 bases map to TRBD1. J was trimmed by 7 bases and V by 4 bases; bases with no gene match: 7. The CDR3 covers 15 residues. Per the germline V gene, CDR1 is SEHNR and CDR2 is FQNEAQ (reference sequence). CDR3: CASSSLGQQNSPLHF. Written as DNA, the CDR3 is TGTGCCAGCAGCTCCTTGGGACAGCAGAATTCACCCCTCCACTTT.

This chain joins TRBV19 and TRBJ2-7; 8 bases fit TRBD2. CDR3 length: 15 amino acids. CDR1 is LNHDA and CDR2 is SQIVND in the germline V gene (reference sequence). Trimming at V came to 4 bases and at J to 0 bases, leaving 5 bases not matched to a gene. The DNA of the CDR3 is TGTGCCAGTAGTAAGACTAGCGCAAACTCCTACGAGCAGTACTTC. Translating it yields CASSKTSANSYEQYF.

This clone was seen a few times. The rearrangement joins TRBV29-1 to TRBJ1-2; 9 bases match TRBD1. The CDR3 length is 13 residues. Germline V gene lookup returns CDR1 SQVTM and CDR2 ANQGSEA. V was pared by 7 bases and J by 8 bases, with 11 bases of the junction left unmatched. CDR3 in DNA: TGCAGCGCCTCTCAAGGGACAGGGAACGGCTACACCTTC. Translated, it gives CSASQGTGNGYTF.

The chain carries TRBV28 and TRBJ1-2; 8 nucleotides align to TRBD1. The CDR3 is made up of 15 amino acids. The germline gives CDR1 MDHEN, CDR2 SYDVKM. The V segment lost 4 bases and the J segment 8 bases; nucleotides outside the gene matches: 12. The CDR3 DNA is TGTGCCAGCAGTTCCCCGGACAGGGCGATAATGGGCTACACCTTC. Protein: CASSSPDRAIMGYTF.

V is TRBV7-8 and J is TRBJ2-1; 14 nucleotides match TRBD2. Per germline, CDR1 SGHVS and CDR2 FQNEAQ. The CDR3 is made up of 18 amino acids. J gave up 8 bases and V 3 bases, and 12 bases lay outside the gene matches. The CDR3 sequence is CASSLGTSGSNILYEQFF. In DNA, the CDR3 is TGTGCCAGCAGCTTGGGGACTAGCGGGAGCAATATTCTCTATGAGCAGTTCTTC.

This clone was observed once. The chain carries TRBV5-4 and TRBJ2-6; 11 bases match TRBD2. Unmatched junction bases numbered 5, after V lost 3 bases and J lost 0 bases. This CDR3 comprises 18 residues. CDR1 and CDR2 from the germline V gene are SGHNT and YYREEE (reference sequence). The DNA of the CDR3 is TGTGCCAGCAGCTCTACTAGCGGGGGTGTCTCTGGGGCCAACGTCCTGACTTTC. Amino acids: CASSSTSGGVSGANVLTF.

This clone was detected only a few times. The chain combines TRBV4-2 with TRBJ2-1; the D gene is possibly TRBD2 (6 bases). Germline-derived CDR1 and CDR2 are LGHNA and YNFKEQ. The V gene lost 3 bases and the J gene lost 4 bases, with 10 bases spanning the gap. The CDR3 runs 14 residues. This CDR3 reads CASSHGGEYNEQFF. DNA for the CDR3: TGTGCCAGCAGCCATGGCGGGGAATACAATGAGCAGTTCTTC.

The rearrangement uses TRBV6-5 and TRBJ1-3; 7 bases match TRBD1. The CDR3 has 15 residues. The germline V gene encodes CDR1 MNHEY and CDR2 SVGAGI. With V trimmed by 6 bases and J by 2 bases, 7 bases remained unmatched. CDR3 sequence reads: CASSRQGVTGNTIYF. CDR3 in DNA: TGTGCCAGCAGCCGACAGGGTGTGACTGGAAACACCATATATTTT.

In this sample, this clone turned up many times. The CDR3 DNA reads TGCAGTGCTAGTTCGGGGACAGGAGCTTTCTTT. This encodes CSASSGTGAFF. The V call is TRBV20-1, the J call TRBJ1-1, with TRBD1 matching 8 bases. Germline-derived CDR1 and CDR2 are DFQATT and SNEGSKA (reference sequence). V dropped 3 bases and J dropped 10; count of bases not matched to a gene: 4. The CDR3 extends over 11 amino acids.

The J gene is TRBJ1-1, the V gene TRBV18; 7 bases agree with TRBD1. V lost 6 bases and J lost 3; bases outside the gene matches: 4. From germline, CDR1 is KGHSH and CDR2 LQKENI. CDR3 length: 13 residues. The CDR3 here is CASSGQIDTEAFF. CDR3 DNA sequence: TGTGCCAGCTCGGGACAGATCGACACTGAAGCTTTCTTT.

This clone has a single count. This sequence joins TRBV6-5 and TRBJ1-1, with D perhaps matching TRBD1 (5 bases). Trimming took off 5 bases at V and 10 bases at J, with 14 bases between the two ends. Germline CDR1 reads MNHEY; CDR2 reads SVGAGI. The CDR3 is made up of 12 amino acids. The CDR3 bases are TGTGCCAGCAGTCCTCAGGGCGGCGGAGCTTTCTTT. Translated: CASSPQGGGAFF.

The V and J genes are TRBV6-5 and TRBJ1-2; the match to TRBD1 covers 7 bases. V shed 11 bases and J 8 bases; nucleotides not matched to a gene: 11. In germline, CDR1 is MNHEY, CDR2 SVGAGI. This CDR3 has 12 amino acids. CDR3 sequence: CAGTAHSEGYTF. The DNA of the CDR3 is TGTGCCGGGACAGCGCACAGTGAAGGCTACACCTTC.

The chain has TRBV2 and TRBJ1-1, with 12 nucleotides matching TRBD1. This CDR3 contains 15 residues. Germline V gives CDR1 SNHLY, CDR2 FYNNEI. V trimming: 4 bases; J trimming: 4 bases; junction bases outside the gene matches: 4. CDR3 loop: CASSGDRGHGTEAFF. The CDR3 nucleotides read TGTGCCAGCAGTGGGGACAGGGGGCATGGCACTGAAGCTTTCTTT.

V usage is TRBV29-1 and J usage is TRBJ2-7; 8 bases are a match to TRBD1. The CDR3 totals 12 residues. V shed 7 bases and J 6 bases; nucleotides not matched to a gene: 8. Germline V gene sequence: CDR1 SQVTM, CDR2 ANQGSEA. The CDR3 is CSGRTGSGEQYF. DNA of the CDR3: TGCAGCGGCCGGACAGGGTCAGGCGAGCAGTACTTC.

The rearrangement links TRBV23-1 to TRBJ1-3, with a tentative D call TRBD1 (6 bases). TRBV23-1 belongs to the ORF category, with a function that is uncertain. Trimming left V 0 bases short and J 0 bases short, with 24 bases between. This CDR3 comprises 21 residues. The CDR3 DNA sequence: TGCGCCAGCAGTCAATCGGTCCCAGAAGGGAGTGGACAGAGCTCTGGAAACACCATATATTTT. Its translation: CASSQSVPEGSGQSSGNTIYF.

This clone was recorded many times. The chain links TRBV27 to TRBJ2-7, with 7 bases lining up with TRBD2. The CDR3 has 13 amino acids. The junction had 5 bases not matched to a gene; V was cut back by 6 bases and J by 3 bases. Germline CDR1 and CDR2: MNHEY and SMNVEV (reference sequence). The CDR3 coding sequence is TGTGCCAGCAGGTTCCGGGAGGACTACGAGCAGTACTTC. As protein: CASRFREDYEQYF.

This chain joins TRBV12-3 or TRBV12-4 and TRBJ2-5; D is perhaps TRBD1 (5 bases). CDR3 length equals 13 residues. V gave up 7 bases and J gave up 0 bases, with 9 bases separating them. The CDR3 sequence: CASTRGYQETQYF. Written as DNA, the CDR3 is TGTGCCAGCACTAGGGGATACCAAGAGACCCAGTACTTC.

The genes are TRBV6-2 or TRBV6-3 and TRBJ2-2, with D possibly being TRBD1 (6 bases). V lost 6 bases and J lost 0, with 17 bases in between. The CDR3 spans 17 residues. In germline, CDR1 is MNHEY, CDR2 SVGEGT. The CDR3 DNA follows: TGTGCCAGCAGCCCTTCCGGGACAACCGCGAACACCGGGGAGCTGTTTTTT. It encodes CASSPSGTTANTGELFF.